The T cell receptor (beta chain) under discussion was sequenced for a study of Tregs in tolerant kidney transplant recipients. Thawed PBMCs were FACS-sorted into unstimulated CD4+CD25+CD127- regulatory T cells, CD4+CD25- non-regulatory cells, CD4 and CD8 cells. A word on this clone: What it binds is unknown.

Findings and caveats of the study: Biological reproducibility was not directly addressed, but technical replication error appeared minimal.

CDR1 is MNHEY and CDR2 is SMNVEV in the germline V gene (reference sequence). V shed 3 bases and J shed 7 bases, with 33 bases lying between them. CDR3 size: 21 residues. The protocol was immunoSEQ multiplex PCR, while the TCRdb copy is restricted to in-frame clones and leaves out a portion. Found here are more than 90,000 clones, roughly 92% of them singletons; the top ten hold roughly 0.61%. V gene TRBV27 combines with J gene TRBJ2-2, with D perhaps matching TRBD2 (8 bases). This receptor was obtained from a human donor in good health. Sequencing was done on a sample of CD4+ T cells from blood. In nucleotides, the CDR3 is TGTGCCAGCAGTTTCCTTGCGACAGGGAGACGTAGCGGGACCCCAATCGGGGAGCTGTTTTTT. This translates into CASSFLATGRRSGTPIGELFF.